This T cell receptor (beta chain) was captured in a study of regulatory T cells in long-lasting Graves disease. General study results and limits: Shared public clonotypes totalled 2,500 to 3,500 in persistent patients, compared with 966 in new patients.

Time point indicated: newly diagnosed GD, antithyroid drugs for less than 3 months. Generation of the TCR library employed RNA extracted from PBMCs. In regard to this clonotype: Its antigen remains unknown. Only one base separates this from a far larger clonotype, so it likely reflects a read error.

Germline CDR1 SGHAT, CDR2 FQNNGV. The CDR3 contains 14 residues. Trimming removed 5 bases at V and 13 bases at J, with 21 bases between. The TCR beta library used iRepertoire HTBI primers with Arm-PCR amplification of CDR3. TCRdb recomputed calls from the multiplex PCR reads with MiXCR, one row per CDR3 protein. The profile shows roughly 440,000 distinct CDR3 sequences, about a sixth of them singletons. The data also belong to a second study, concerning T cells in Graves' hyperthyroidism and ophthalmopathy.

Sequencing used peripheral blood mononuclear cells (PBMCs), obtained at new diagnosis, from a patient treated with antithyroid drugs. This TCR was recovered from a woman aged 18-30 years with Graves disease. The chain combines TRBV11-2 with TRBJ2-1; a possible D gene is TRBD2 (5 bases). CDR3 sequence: CASSPRGSRETQFF. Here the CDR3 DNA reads TGTGCCAGCAGCCCCCGCGGGTCGAGGGAGACCCAGTTCTTC.